These T cell receptor beta chains were read from a single sample in a study of shared clonotypes between healthy human individuals. Here immunoSEQ multiplex PCR was the method, and the copy in TCRdb shows in-frame clones only, minus some. The data hold roughly 1,800,000 clones, with about 95% observed a single time. Sequences were obtained from naive CD8+ T cells sorted from blood. Receptors originate from a man aged 18 to 30 in good health. CDR3s include the opening cysteine and the closing phenylalanine or tryptophan. A D gene is named only where the DNA matches it firmly. Not every row has a clone size; where given, it reads once, few, many or a size class.

abundance	v_gene	j_gene	len	d_gene	CDR3nt	CDR3aa
NA	TRBV28	TRBJ2-5	15	TRBD2	TGTGCCAGCACTGCGGCGGGGGGCTCACAAGAGACCCAGTACTTC	CASTAAGGSQETQYF
NA	TRBV27	TRBJ2-1	16	TRBD2	TGTGCCAGCAGGCAGGAGGGACTAGATGTGTACAATGAGCAGTTCTTC	CASRQEGLDVYNEQFF
NA	TRBV28	TRBJ1-2	11	NA	TGTGCCAGCAGTGATGTAGGTGGCTACACCTTC	CASSDVGGYTF
NA	TRBV4-1	TRBJ2-3	16	NA	TGCGCCAGCAGCCACCTCGGGGCCGTGGGTCCAGATACGCAGTATTTT	CASSHLGAVGPDTQYF
NA	TRBV5-4	TRBJ2-2	14	NA	TGTGCCAGCAGCTTGGGCCCAAACACCGGGGAGCTGTTTTTT	CASSLGPNTGELFF
NA	TRBV4-3	TRBJ2-3	14	NA	TGCGCCAGCAGCCAAGGGGGCAGCACAGATACGCAGTATTTT	CASSQGGSTDTQYF
NA	TRBV30	TRBJ2-3	13	NA	TGTGCCTGGAGTCACGTATCGGGGGATACGCAGTATTTT	CAWSHVSGDTQYF
NA	TRBV2	TRBJ2-7	12	NA	TGTGCCAGCGGGTCGAGACTCTACGAGCAGTACTTC	CASGSRLYEQYF
NA	TRBV25-1	TRBJ1-2	14	NA	TGTGCCAGCACTCAAGGGGGAGAGTCCTATGGCTACACCTTC	CASTQGGESYGYTF
NA	TRBV7-2	TRBJ1-1	13	NA	TGTGCCAGCAGCACCTCGGGCCCGGCTCATGCTTTCTTT	CASSTSGPAHAFF
NA	TRBV5-1	TRBJ2-3	14	TRBD1	TGCGCCAGCAGCTTGGACAGGGGCGCAGATACGCAGTATTTT	CASSLDRGADTQYF
NA	TRBV6-4	TRBJ1-2	14	NA	TGTGCCAGCAGTGCGAAGTGTGTAGACTATGGCTACACCTTC	CASSAKCVDYGYTF
NA	TRBV27	TRBJ2-7	17	TRBD1	TGTGCCAGCAGTTTACATGGACAGGGAAATTGGCCGGGGGAGCAGTACTTC	CASSLHGQGNWPGEQYF
NA	TRBV14	TRBJ2-5	14	NA	TGTGCCAGCAGCCAAGATCTGGGGAGTCGGACCCAGTACTTC	CASSQDLGSRTQYF
NA	TRBV2	TRBJ2-5	14	NA	TGTGCCAGCAGTGAGCTTGGAGGGGGGGAGACCCAGTACTTC	CASSELGGGETQYF
NA	TRBV13	TRBJ1-2	16	NA	TGTGCCAGCAGCTTACTAGCGACAGATGGTTTCTATGGCTACACCTTC	CASSLLATDGFYGYTF
NA	TRBV5-6	TRBJ2-7	13	NA	TGTGCCAGCAGCTTGATGAGCGGCTACGAGCAGTACTTC	CASSLMSGYEQYF
NA	TRBV7-6	TRBJ1-5	13	NA	TGTGCCAGCAGCGTCTCTAGCAATCAGCCCCAGCATTTT	CASSVSSNQPQHF
once	TRBV27	TRBJ2-1	14	NA	TGTGCCAGCAGCCCCGGGGGAGCCTACAATGAGCAGTTCTTC	CASSPGGAYNEQFF
NA	TRBV2	TRBJ2-5	15	NA	TGTGCCAGCAGTGACATGCCACCTAGCCCCGAGACCCAGTACTTC	CASSDMPPSPETQYF
once	TRBV5-1	TRBJ1-4	18	TRBD1	TGCGCCAGCAGCTTGGATTTCCCAGGGGGCGCGGGAGATGAAAAACTGTTTTTT	CASSLDFPGGAGDEKLFF
NA	TRBV30	TRBJ1-1	11	TRBD1	TGTGCCTCGGACAGGGGCGGCGAAGCTTTCTTT	CASDRGGEAFF
NA	TRBV6-1	TRBJ1-6	16	NA	TGTGCCAGCAGTGATCCGGTAAACTCCTATAATTCACCCCTCCACTTT	CASSDPVNSYNSPLHF
NA	TRBV4-2	TRBJ2-7	13	NA	TGTGCCAGCAGCCAAGGAACATCCTACGAGCAGTACTTC	CASSQGTSYEQYF
once	TRBV28	TRBJ2-7	14	TRBD2	TGTGCCAGCGCAGAAGGAGGGACTACCTACGAGCAGTACTTC	CASAEGGTTYEQYF
NA	TRBV28	TRBJ2-7	14	NA	TGTGCCAGCAGCCCCCGAATCGACAGCTACGAGCAGTACTTC	CASSPRIDSYEQYF
NA	TRBV30	TRBJ2-7	12	NA	TGTGCCGGGGGTAGTACCAACTACGAGCAGTACTTC	CAGGSTNYEQYF
NA	TRBV4-3	TRBJ2-3	15	TRBD2	TGCGCCAGCAGCCAAGATAGCGGGACCACAGATACGCAGTATTTT	CASSQDSGTTDTQYF
few	TRBV14	TRBJ1-2	16	TRBD1	TGTGCCAGCAGCCAAGATATGGAGGGGGCAAGCTATGGCTACACCTTC	CASSQDMEGASYGYTF
NA	TRBV28	TRBJ1-3	17	TRBD1	TGTGCCAGCAGTATAGGACAGGGGCCCCACTCTGGAAACACCATATATTTT	CASSIGQGPHSGNTIYF
NA	TRBV7-9	TRBJ2-3	16	TRBD2	TGTGCCAGCAGCTTTCAGCGGGGGGGCCCGCCAGATACGCAGTATTTT	CASSFQRGGPPDTQYF
NA	TRBV19	TRBJ1-2	12	TRBD1	TGTGCCACCTGGACAGGGGGGTATGGCTACACCTTC	CATWTGGYGYTF
NA	TRBV7-9	TRBJ2-7	13	TRBD2	TGTGCCAGCAGCTGGGGGGGACCCGAGGGGCAGTACTTC	CASSWGGPEGQYF
once	TRBV30	TRBJ1-1	16	TRBD1	TGTGCCTGGAGTACCCTGGACAGGGTACTTTACACTGAAGCTTTCTTT	CAWSTLDRVLYTEAFF
NA	TRBV7-2	TRBJ2-7	15	TRBD2	TGTGCCAGCAGCTTATCCCCGGGAGGGCCAAACGAGCAGTACTTC	CASSLSPGGPNEQYF
NA	TRBV10-2	TRBJ2-1	15	NA	TGCGCCAGCAGTGAGGGGGCCGACAGTTGGAATGAGCAGTTCTTC	CASSEGADSWNEQFF
NA	TRBV6-5	TRBJ2-7	14	NA	TGTGCCAGCAGTTCCGCGGGACTCCCCTACGAGCAGTACTTC	CASSSAGLPYEQYF
NA	TRBV7-9	TRBJ2-7	11	NA	TGTGCCAGCAGCTTAAACTACGAGCAGTACTTC	CASSLNYEQYF
NA	TRBV5-8	TRBJ1-3	17	NA	TGTGCCAGCAGCTTGGTGGTCTCAGGGGCGGCTGGAAACACCATATATTTT	CASSLVVSGAAGNTIYF
NA	TRBV9	TRBJ2-3	14	NA	TGTGCCAGCAGCGTAATCAGTTCGGACCTTACGCAGTATTTT	CASSVISSDLTQYF
once	TRBV5-1	TRBJ2-1	12	NA	TGCGCCAGCAGCTTGGTGGGGGGTGAGCAGTTCTTC	CASSLVGGEQFF
NA	TRBV10-1	TRBJ2-5	15	NA	TGCGCCAGCAGTGAGTCGGGAAGGGTAGGGGAGACCCAGTACTTC	CASSESGRVGETQYF
NA	TRBV18	TRBJ1-4	11	NA	TGTGCCAGCTCAACTAATGAAAAACTGTTTTTT	CASSTNEKLFF
NA	TRBV7-9	TRBJ1-5	12	NA	TGTGCCAGCAGCTTGGCAGGTCAGCCCCAGCATTTT	CASSLAGQPQHF
NA	TRBV5-4	TRBJ2-5	15	TRBD2	TGTGCCAGCAGCTTGGCGGGAGGGACTACAGAGACCCAGTACTTC	CASSLAGGTTETQYF
NA	TRBV2	TRBJ2-7	13	NA	TGTGCCAGCAGTGAAGGTTCGACAGGAGTAGAGTACTTC	CASSEGSTGVEYF
NA	TRBV2	TRBJ2-3	16	TRBD2	TGTGCCAGCAGTGAACCCCTAGCGGGAGAGGCAGATACGCAGTATTTT	CASSEPLAGEADTQYF
NA	TRBV6-5	TRBJ2-5	15	NA	TGTGCCAGCAGTTACTCGAACAGGGTCCAAGAGACCCAGTACTTC	CASSYSNRVQETQYF
NA	TRBV7-9	TRBJ2-7	14	NA	TGTGCCAGCAGCTTAGGGCCCCGGACCTACGAGCAGTACTTC	CASSLGPRTYEQYF
NA	TRBV5-1	TRBJ2-3	15	NA	TGCGCCAGCAGCTTGTCTTCTTGGGGTGGGGATACGCAGTATTTT	CASSLSSWGGDTQYF
NA	TRBV5-6	TRBJ2-7	14	NA	TGTGCCAGCAGCTTGGGATCGGTAGGCAACGAGCAGTACTTC	CASSLGSVGNEQYF
NA	TRBV6-5	TRBJ2-6	16	NA	TGTGCCAGCAGTTACGGAAGGGTCTCTGGGGCCAACGTCCTGACTTTC	CASSYGRVSGANVLTF
NA	TRBV5-6	TRBJ2-1	13	NA	TGTGCCAGCAGCTTGGGCCCCAAGAATGAGCAGTTCTTC	CASSLGPKNEQFF
NA	TRBV30	TRBJ2-7	12	NA	TGTGCCTGGAGTGGACCTAGCTACGAGCAGTACTTC	CAWSGPSYEQYF
NA	TRBV6-1	TRBJ1-5	15	TRBD1	TGTGCCAGGAGACCTGGCCAGGGGGCGAGGGAGCCCCAGCATTTT	CARRPGQGAREPQHF
NA	TRBV4-1	TRBJ1-5	17	NA	TGCGCCAGCAGCCAAGTACCGGGACGGAATAGCAATCAGCCCCAGCATTTT	CASSQVPGRNSNQPQHF
NA	TRBV11-2	TRBJ2-5	16	TRBD2	TGTGCCAGCAGCTATTCTAGTGGCGGGGGTAGGGAGACCCAGTACTTC	CASSYSSGGGRETQYF